What follows are 14 T cell receptor beta chains derived from one specimen sequenced in a study of T cells after yellow fever vaccination. TCRdb re-derived calls from the 5' RACE reads in MiXCR, one entry per CDR3 protein. This table holds some 350,000 distinct CDR3 sequences, roughly 4% found once. The source was PBMCs, collected 5 days after the yellow fever booster vaccination. These receptors all come from a man aged 18 to 35 who received the YFV17D yellow fever vaccine.

This clonotype has just a few counts. J is TRBJ2-5 and V is TRBV6-5; TRBD2 aligns across 7 bases. The V segment lost 5 bases and the J segment 5 bases; nucleotides outside the gene matches: 8. Per germline, CDR1 MNHEY and CDR2 SVGAGI. The CDR3 runs to 14 residues. DNA for the CDR3: TGTGCCAGCAGTCCCGGGGGGATCCGGGAGACCCAGTACTTC. It specifies CASSPGGIRETQYF.

This clonotype was counted many times. The CDR3: CATSRSGGLNTEAFF. CDR3 bases: TGTGCCACCAGCCGCAGCGGGGGGCTGAACACTGAAGCTTTCTTT. The V call is TRBV15, the J call TRBJ1-1; weak D call: TRBD1 (6 bases). The CDR3 spans 15 residues. Germline-derived CDR1 and CDR2 are LNHNV and YYDKDF (reference sequence). Trimming pared 5 bases from V and 0 bases from J, leaving 13 bases between.

This clonotype turned up a few times. The chain has TRBV6-2 or TRBV6-3 and TRBJ1-2, with unresolved D. Germline CDR1 and CDR2: MNHEY and SVGEGT. CDR3 size: 13 residues. Trimming shortened V by 5 bases and J by 3 bases, and 10 bases separated the two germline ends. DNA for the CDR3: TGTGCCAGCAGTGCATCCTTCTACTATGGCTACACCTTC. This codes for CASSASFYYGYTF.

This clonotype occurred a few times. The chain couples TRBV20-1 to TRBJ2-5, with 7 bases aligning to TRBD2. CDR1 is DFQATT, CDR2 SNEGSKA, per germline (reference sequence). This CDR3 has 13 residues. V was pared by 5 bases and J by 5 bases, with 8 bases of the junction left unmatched. The chain's CDR3 is CSASRGDEETQYF. In DNA, the CDR3 is TGCAGTGCTTCCCGGGGGGACGAGGAGACCCAGTACTTC.

This clonotype was picked up a small number of times. The chain has TRBV7-8 and TRBJ1-4; 7 bases line up with TRBD1. Trimming took 5 bases from V and 5 from J; bases not matched to a gene: 11. CDR1 and CDR2 from the germline V gene are SGHVS and FQNEAQ. This CDR3 has 16 residues. The CDR3 region is CASSTGFGTANEKLFF. The CDR3 DNA reads as TGTGCCAGCAGCACAGGTTTCGGGACAGCGAATGAAAAACTGTTTTTT.

This clonotype was recorded at least ten times. CDR3 region: CASSPGDGPYNEQFF. In DNA, the CDR3 is TGTGCCAGCAGCCCGGGGGATGGGCCCTACAATGAGCAGTTCTTC. V usage is TRBV4-2 and J usage is TRBJ2-1, with D possibly matching TRBD2 (6 bases). With 4 bases removed from V and 2 bases from J, the gap between germline ends came to 12 bases. The length of the CDR3 is 15 residues. Germline CDR1 is LGHNA and CDR2 is YNFKEQ.

This clonotype was counted at least ten times. J is TRBJ2-5 and V is TRBV20-1; D may correspond to TRBD1 or TRBD2 (5 bases each). This CDR3 has 13 residues. Trimming stripped 6 bases from V and 5 bases from J, with 16 bases between. Per germline, CDR1 DFQATT and CDR2 SNEGSKA (reference sequence). The CDR3 reads CSASAGARETQYF. As DNA, the CDR3 is TGCAGTGCCTCGGCCGGGGCTAGGGAGACCCAGTACTTC.

The gene calls are TRBV6-2 or TRBV6-3 and TRBJ2-1; TRBD2 agrees at 8 bases. Germline V lookup: CDR1 MNHEY, CDR2 SVGEGT. This CDR3 has 12 residues. Trimming at V came to 10 bases and at J to 7 bases, leaving 6 bases not matched to a gene. DNA for the CDR3: TGTGCCACCCGACTAGCGCGAAATGAGCAGTTCTTC. Amino acid sequence: CATRLARNEQFF.

There are many counts of this clonotype. V gene TRBV4-3 combines with J gene TRBJ2-3, with D possibly being TRBD1 (6 bases). The CDR3 covers 17 residues. V lost 6 bases to trimming and J lost 1 base, with 20 bases between them. Germline V gene sequence: CDR1 LGHNA, CDR2 YSLEER. For the CDR3, the DNA is TGCGCCAGCAGATACTCCAGGGGCACCCTTGGCACAGATACGCAGTATTTT. It codes for CASRYSRGTLGTDTQYF.

This clonotype was seen ten or more times. The CDR3, as DNA: TGTGCCAGCAGCTTGGTCGCCCAGGAAGAGACCCAGTACTTC. Protein sequence: CASSLVAQEETQYF. The rearrangement links TRBV5-4 to TRBJ2-5; no clear D gene. CDR3 size: 14 residues. Between the trimmed V and J ends, which lost 0 bases and 3 bases, there was a span of 9 bases. Looked up from germline, CDR1 is SGHNT and CDR2 is YYREEE (reference sequence).

The chain combines TRBV7-2 with TRBJ2-3; tentatively, D is TRBD1 (5 bases). With 3 bases removed from V and 2 bases from J, the gap between germline ends came to 6 bases. Germline V gene sequence: CDR1 SGHTA, CDR2 FQGNSA. The CDR3 is 13 amino acids. The CDR3, as DNA: TGTGCCAGCAGCTTGGACAACACAGATACGCAGTATTTT. It translates to CASSLDNTDTQYF. The full variable domain, with the rest looked up from reference TRBV7-2 and TRBJ2-3, is GAGVSQSPSNKVTEKGKDVELRCDPISGHTALYWYRQSLGQGLEFLIYFQGNSAPDKSGLPSDRFSAERTGGSVSTLTIQRTQQEDSAVYLCASSLDNTDTQYFGPGTRLTVL.

This clonotype was found a few times. The chain recombines TRBV5-4 with TRBJ1-1; tentative D call: TRBD1 (5 bases). This CDR3 contains 16 residues. Trimming shortened V by 1 base and J by 3 bases, and 16 bases separated the two germline ends. Germline-derived CDR1 and CDR2 are SGHNT and YYREEE (reference sequence). The chain's CDR3 is CASSLREGVTDTEAFF. CDR3 DNA: TGTGCCAGCAGCTTGCGGGAAGGGGTAACGGACACTGAAGCTTTCTTT.

This clonotype came up a few times. The chain is built from TRBV7-3 and TRBJ1-6; TRBD1 aligns across 7 bases. V shed 1 base, J shed 5 bases, and the junction held 5 bases outside the gene matches. Germline values: CDR1 SGHTA, CDR2 FQGTGA. The CDR3 is made up of 16 amino acids. The CDR3 reads CASSLRGGMDNSPLHF. The CDR3 bases are TGTGCCAGCAGCTTAAGAGGGGGCATGGATAATTCACCCCTCCACTTT.

The chain links TRBV28 to TRBJ2-5, with D possibly being TRBD1 (5 bases). Trimming pared 2 bases from V and 5 bases from J, leaving 21 bases between. Germline V gives CDR1 MDHEN, CDR2 SYDVKM. CDR3 length: 17 amino acids. The CDR3 is CASSLGRGREFVETQYF. Here the CDR3 DNA reads TGTGCCAGCAGTTTAGGAAGGGGCAGGGAATTCGTCGAGACCCAGTACTTC. The whole variable domain, filled in from reference TRBV28 and TRBJ2-5, reads DVKVTQSSRYLVKRTGEKVFLECVQDMDHENMFWYRQDPGLGLRLIYFSYDVKMKEKGDIPEGYSVSREKKERFSLILESASTNQTSMYLCASSLGRGREFVETQYFGPGTRLLVL.